The 23 T cell receptor beta chains below all came from one sample that was sequenced in a study of PD-1 blockade in classical Hodgkin lymphoma. Time point reported: cycle 4 day 1 (C4D1), after more than five weeks of nivolumab. Every one of the patients relapsed after autologous stem cell transplantation (brentuximab vedotin exposure was variable). Some clones are missing from TCRdb's copy, which holds only in-frame ones; the method was immunoSEQ multiplex PCR. Counted here are about 46,000 clones, around four fifths occurring once; the ten biggest clones make up roughly 12%. Source: peripheral blood mononuclear cells (PBMCs), taken before the fourth cycle of nivolumab. Receptors originate from a human donor with classical Hodgkin lymphoma.

The chain combines TRBV7-2 with TRBJ2-3; D is tentatively TRBD1 or TRBD2 (5 bases each). The CDR3 runs 14 residues. Germline CDR1 reads SGHTA; CDR2 reads FQGNSA. The V and J ends lost 1 base and 6 bases respectively, with 11 bases between them. The CDR3 DNA reads as TGTGCCAGCAGCTTAGGGCCGGGGCCGGATACGCAGTATTTT. Protein sequence: CASSLGPGPDTQYF.

This clone was detected only a few times. V usage is TRBV28 and J usage is TRBJ1-5; TRBD1 matches 12 bases. This CDR3 is built from 13 residues. Germline V gene sequence: CDR1 MDHEN, CDR2 SYDVKM. The V gene end was trimmed by 6 bases and the J gene end by 8 bases; junction bases not matched to a gene: 2. The CDR3: CASRGQGAKPQHF. CDR3 bases: TGTGCCAGCAGGGGACAGGGGGCAAAGCCCCAGCATTTT.

The chain uses TRBV11-2 and TRBJ2-7; TRBD1 might be the D (6 bases). Trimming left V 3 bases short and J 9 bases short, with 27 bases between. CDR3 size: 17 residues. Looked up from germline, CDR1 is SGHAT and CDR2 is FQNNGV. CDR3 coding DNA: TGTGCCAGCAGCTTGTTCTCCGACGGGACATCGTCCGGTGGGCAGTACTTC. This gives the protein CASSLFSDGTSSGGQYF.

The table lists this clone with a few counts. V usage is TRBV19 and J usage is TRBJ1-5; 8 bases match TRBD1. Germline values: CDR1 LNHDA, CDR2 SQIVND (reference sequence). Trimming removed 7 bases from V and 3 bases from J; junction bases left unmatched: 8. This CDR3 spans 15 amino acids. DNA of the CDR3: TGTGCCAGTACCCGGACAGGGCCTTCCAATCAGCCCCAGCATTTT. Its protein is CASTRTGPSNQPQHF.

The chain links TRBV19 to TRBJ2-1; D may match TRBD1 or TRBD2 (5 bases each). V dropped 5 bases and J dropped 5 bases, with 10 bases sitting between them. This CDR3 region has 13 residues. Germline CDR1 and CDR2: LNHDA and SQIVND (reference sequence). CDR3 DNA sequence: TGTGCCAGTAGTCTTGGGACCAACAATGAGCAGTTCTTC. The encoded protein is CASSLGTNNEQFF.

The gene calls are TRBV28 and TRBJ1-6, with D perhaps TRBD1 (5 bases). The CDR3 has 13 amino acids. The germline gives CDR1 MDHEN, CDR2 SYDVKM. Trimming took 2 bases from V and 15 from J, leaving 14 bases between them. The CDR3 is CASSLIGGTILHF. CDR3 DNA sequence: TGTGCCAGCAGTTTAATCGGGGGTACGATCCTCCACTTT.

This chain joins TRBV19 and TRBJ2-1, with a tentative D call TRBD2 (5 bases). Trimming pared 5 bases from V and 8 bases from J, leaving 16 bases between. Germline-derived CDR1 and CDR2 are LNHDA and SQIVND (reference sequence). This CDR3 comprises 14 residues. As DNA, the CDR3 is TGTGCCAGTAGTCCCGGGAAAGGTAGGGATGAGCAGTTCTTC. This sequence encodes CASSPGKGRDEQFF.

The V call is TRBV5-6, the J call TRBJ1-5; D gene unclear. Germline V CDR1 and CDR2: SGHDT, YYEEEE. This CDR3 contains 15 residues. Trimming pared 0 bases from V and 4 bases from J, leaving 11 bases between. CDR3 DNA: TGTGCCAGCAGCTTGGACGGGGATGGGAATCAGCCCCAGCATTTT. Translating gives CASSLDGDGNQPQHF. Together with reference TRBV5-6 and TRBJ1-5, the CDR3 gives the full variable domain: DAGVTQSPTHLIKTRGQQVTLRCSPKSGHDTVSWYQQALGQGPQFIFQYYEEEERQRGNFPDRFSGHQFPNYSSELNVNALLLGDSALYLCASSLDGDGNQPQHFGDGTRLSIL.

The chain uses TRBV7-9 and TRBJ2-5, with D hard to call. Deletions cut 4 bases from V and 9 bases from J, with 18 bases between. The CDR3 totals 14 residues. CDR1 is SEHNR and CDR2 is FQNEAQ in the germline V gene (reference sequence). CDR3 in amino acids: CASSSQFRVAAQYF. The CDR3, as DNA: TGTGCCAGCAGCTCCCAGTTTCGCGTTGCGGCCCAGTACTTC.

The chain couples TRBV5-4 to TRBJ2-7, with 13 bases that match TRBD2. The CDR3 totals 16 residues. The germline CDR1 and CDR2 sequences are SGHNT and YYREEE (reference sequence). V gave up 4 bases and J gave up 9 bases; unmatched junction bases: 13. CDR3 loop: CASSRSGLAGAPGQYF. Here the CDR3 DNA reads TGTGCCAGCAGCCGCTCCGGACTAGCGGGGGCTCCGGGGCAGTACTTC.

The genes are TRBV9 and TRBJ2-5; perhaps TRBD2 as D (6 bases). The J call may be mistaken, given a closer DNA end match to TRBJ2-7. Per germline, CDR1 SGDLS and CDR2 YYNGEE. CDR3 length equals 14 residues. CDR3 DNA: TGTGCCAGCAGCACGGGACTGCTAAACTACGAGCAGTACTTC. The encoded protein is CASSTGLLNYEQYF.

The chain carries TRBV18 and TRBJ1-4, with D perhaps matching TRBD1 (5 bases). The CDR3 loop spans 15 amino acids. V was trimmed by 1 base and J by 8 bases, leaving 14 bases between them. From germline, CDR1 is KGHSH and CDR2 LQKENI. CDR3 amino acids: CASSPRGAGMEKLFF. Written as DNA, the CDR3 is TGTGCCAGCTCACCACGCGGGGCAGGGATGGAAAAACTGTTTTTT.

A few counts support this clone. V is TRBV2 and J is TRBJ1-2, with 7 bases fitting TRBD1. CDR1 is SNHLY and CDR2 is FYNNEI in the germline V gene. This CDR3 contains 13 residues. The V and J ends lost 4 bases and 4 bases, in that order; junction bases with no gene match: 3. CDR3 sequence: CASSVEGAYGYTF. As DNA, the CDR3 is TGTGCCAGCAGTGTGGAGGGGGCCTATGGCTACACCTTC.

The rearrangement uses TRBV6-6 and TRBJ1-1; D gene unclear. The V and J ends lost 2 bases and 8 bases respectively, with 12 bases between them. Germline CDR1 and CDR2: MNHNY and SVGAGI (reference sequence). The CDR3 sequence is 13 residues long. The DNA of the CDR3 is TGTGCCAGCAGTTACGACGGTCCGAGAGAAGCTTTCTTT. Encoded protein: CASSYDGPREAFF.

This clone was seen a few times. This chain joins TRBV7-9 and TRBJ1-2; possible D gene TRBD1, 5 bases. Germline assignment: CDR1 SEHNR and CDR2 FQNEAQ (reference sequence). The CDR3 spans 14 residues. V lost 7 bases, J lost 7 bases, and 19 bases lay in between. The DNA for the CDR3 is TGTGCCAGCACCTTTGACTTACTCCAGGGTGGCTACACCTTC. As protein: CASTFDLLQGGYTF.

The table lists this clone with a few counts. Distinct nucleotide sequences in the sample also encode this CDR3. The chain uses TRBV30 and TRBJ2-1; 11 bases map to TRBD2. The CDR3 extends over 16 amino acids. Germline V CDR1 and CDR2: GTSNPN, SVGIG (reference sequence). V was clipped by 2 bases and J by 8 bases; unmatched bases: 11. The CDR3 loop is CAWSPGLAGGPDEQFF. CDR3 bases: TGTGCCTGGAGTCCGGGTTTAGCGGGAGGGCCCGATGAGCAGTTCTTC.

This rearrangement joins TRBV4-1 to TRBJ2-1, with 15 nucleotides matching TRBD2. The V segment lost 4 bases and the J segment 6 bases; nucleotides outside the gene matches: 10. Germline V lookup: CDR1 MGHRA, CDR2 YSYEKL. This CDR3 is 18 amino acids long. CDR3 region: CASSLGLAGGPMRNEQFF. CDR3 bases: TGCGCCAGCAGCCTTGGACTAGCGGGAGGGCCTATGCGCAATGAGCAGTTCTTC.

The gene calls are TRBV27 and TRBJ1-2, with unresolved D. The CDR3 loop spans 12 amino acids. CDR1 is MNHEY and CDR2 is SMNVEV in the germline V gene (reference sequence). Between the trimmed V and J ends, which lost 1 base and 7 bases, there was a span of 7 bases. CDR3 nucleotides: TGTGCCAGCAGTTTATACGGATCTGGCTACACCTTC. This sequence encodes CASSLYGSGYTF.

The count of this clone is one. V usage is TRBV28 and J usage is TRBJ2-1; D may be TRBD1 (7 bases). V was pared by 4 bases and J by 8 bases, with 21 bases between. The CDR3 has 16 amino acids. The germline gives CDR1 MDHEN, CDR2 SYDVKM. The CDR3 region has the DNA TGTGCCAGCAGTTCCCCAGGGGGGCCCTGGGGCGATGAGCAGTTCTTC. Amino acid sequence: CASSSPGGPWGDEQFF.

The chain uses TRBV27 and TRBJ2-7, with 7 nucleotides matching TRBD1. CDR1 and CDR2 from the germline V gene are MNHEY and SMNVEV (reference sequence). Germline trimming cut 5 bases from V and 6 bases from J; bases unmatched to any gene: 13. This CDR3 contains 15 residues. The CDR3 sequence: CASSMGTGTVGEQYF. The CDR3 DNA is TGTGCCAGCAGTATGGGGACCGGGACAGTGGGCGAGCAGTACTTC.

The V gene is TRBV19, the J gene TRBJ2-1; a possible D gene is TRBD1 (5 bases). V was trimmed by 8 bases and J by 4 bases, leaving 9 bases between them. This CDR3 is 12 amino acids long. The V gene's germline CDR1 is LNHDA and CDR2 SQIVND (reference sequence). The CDR3 sequence is CASGDSYNEQFF. As DNA, the CDR3 is TGTGCCAGTGGAGACAGTTACAATGAGCAGTTCTTC.

The chain couples TRBV5-4 to TRBJ2-5; D could derive from TRBD1 or TRBD2 (6 bases each). This CDR3 is 13 amino acids long. CDR1 SGHNT and CDR2 YYREEE come from the germline V gene (reference sequence). Trimming removed 0 bases at V and 5 bases at J, with 8 bases between. The CDR3 region is CASSLGGGETQYF. The CDR3 nucleotides are TGTGCCAGCAGCTTGGGAGGGGGGGAGACCCAGTACTTC. The full variable domain, rest sourced from reference TRBV5-4 and TRBJ2-5, is ETGVTQSPTHLIKTRGQQVTLRCSSQSGHNTVSWYQQALGQGPQFIFQYYREEENGRGNFPPRFSGLQFPNYSSELNVNALELDDSALYLCASSLGGGETQYFGPGTRLLVL.

The chain recombines TRBV6-5 with TRBJ1-1; D is possibly TRBD1 (6 bases). Germline CDR1 MNHEY, CDR2 SVGAGI. The V end lost 6 bases, the J end lost 0 bases, and 11 bases lay between the germline ends. The CDR3 runs 14 residues. CDR3 DNA sequence: TGTGCCAGCAGGAGGACAGAGATGAACACTGAAGCTTTCTTT. Protein: CASRRTEMNTEAFF.